A single sample is the source of the 18 T cell receptor beta chains below, sequenced in a study of T cells after yellow fever vaccination. TCRdb used MiXCR to reprocess the 5' RACE reads, holding one entry per CDR3 protein. The sample lists nearly 300,000 distinct CDR3 sequences, about 10% occurring once. The sequencing here drew on CD4+ T cells sorted from PBMCs, taken 5 days after the yellow fever booster vaccination. Source of these receptors: a man aged 18 to 29 who received the YFV17D yellow fever vaccine.

This clonotype was seen a few times. The chain combines TRBV20-1 with TRBJ2-1, with D tentatively TRBD2 (5 bases). The V gene lost 6 bases and the J gene lost 10 bases, with 13 bases spanning the gap. CDR3 length: 11 residues. Germline loops: CDR1 DFQATT, CDR2 SNEGSKA (reference sequence). CDR3 sequence reads: CSAHDYPEQFF. In DNA, the CDR3 is TGCAGTGCCCACGACTACCCCGAGCAGTTCTTC.

The genes are TRBV18 and TRBJ2-5; D unclear. The CDR3 runs to 13 residues. V was shortened by 6 bases and J by 2 bases, with 10 bases between the two germline ends. CDR1 and CDR2 from the germline V gene are KGHSH and LQKENI. The CDR3 protein is CASSWAEQETQYF. The DNA of the CDR3 is TGTGCCAGCTCGTGGGCCGAACAAGAGACCCAGTACTTC.

This clonotype was found a few times. The chain combines TRBV18 with TRBJ1-6, with D unclear. Trimming shortened V by 3 bases and J by 4 bases, and 13 bases separated the two germline ends. Germline V CDR1 and CDR2: KGHSH, LQKENI. The CDR3 covers 16 residues. The CDR3 bases are TGTGCCAGCTCACCTGACCCGGTCGGGTATAATTCACCCCTCCACTTT. It yields the protein CASSPDPVGYNSPLHF.

The V and J genes are TRBV19 and TRBJ1-2; 12 bases line up with TRBD1. The length of the CDR3 is 13 residues. Trimming cost V 7 bases and J 7 bases; bases outside gene matches: 4. Germline values: CDR1 LNHDA, CDR2 SQIVND (reference sequence). CDR3 sequence: CASTGQGASGYTF. CDR3 coding DNA: TGTGCCAGTACGGGACAGGGGGCAAGTGGCTACACCTTC.

This clonotype was seen a handful of times. This rearrangement joins TRBV5-1 to TRBJ1-5, with no clear D. Germline V gene lookup returns CDR1 SGHRS and CDR2 YFSETQ. Trimming took off 2 bases at V and 1 base at J, with 10 bases between the two ends. This CDR3 contains 15 residues. The CDR3 sequence is CASSLAGRSNQPQHF. The CDR3 coding sequence is TGCGCCAGCAGCTTAGCGGGTCGAAGCAATCAGCCCCAGCATTTT.

Ten or more counts support this clonotype. V is TRBV5-1 and J is TRBJ2-7, with unresolved D. CDR1 and CDR2 from the germline V gene are SGHRS and YFSETQ. The CDR3 runs to 12 residues. V dropped 4 bases and J dropped 9 bases, with 14 bases sitting between them. This chain's CDR3 is CASSPGPKGQYV. For the CDR3, the DNA is TGCGCCAGCAGCCCAGGACCGAAGGGGCAGTACGTC.

At least ten counts were recorded for this clonotype. This chain connects TRBV7-2 to TRBJ2-4, with 8 bases identical to TRBD1. CDR1 and CDR2 (germline): SGHTA, FQGNSA. This CDR3 comprises 17 residues. Trimming took 3 bases from V and 5 from J; bases not matched to a gene: 12. In DNA, the CDR3 is TGTGCCAGCAGCTTGGGGACCACAGGGGGATGGCAAAACATTCAGTACTTC. Its protein is CASSLGTTGGWQNIQYF.

The chain is built from TRBV20-1 and TRBJ2-3, with 7 bases aligning to TRBD2. The CDR3 extends over 13 amino acids. V lost 4 bases, J lost 2 bases, and 3 bases stayed unmatched. From germline, CDR1 is DFQATT and CDR2 SNEGSKA (reference sequence). The CDR3 spells CSATGGHTDTQYF. CDR3 sequence (DNA): TGCAGTGCTACGGGGGGTCACACAGATACGCAGTATTTT.

This clonotype was counted between two and nine times. The chain carries TRBV20-1 and TRBJ1-2; D remains ambiguous. The CDR3 covers 13 residues. Germline lookup yields CDR1 DFQATT and CDR2 SNEGSKA (reference sequence). Between the trimmed V and J ends, which lost 4 bases and 3 bases, there was a span of 12 bases. DNA of the CDR3: TGCAGTGCTACAGACGACCGGGACTATGGCTACACCTTC. It translates to CSATDDRDYGYTF.

This chain links TRBV2 with TRBJ2-1, with D perhaps matching TRBD1 (6 bases). Trimming took 4 bases from V and 11 from J, leaving 15 bases between them. The CDR3 contains 13 residues. From germline, CDR1 is SNHLY and CDR2 FYNNEI. The CDR3 spells CASSVGQPGKQFF. CDR3 sequence (DNA): TGTGCCAGCAGTGTAGGACAGCCCGGGAAGCAGTTCTTC.

This clonotype was observed a few times. The chain joins TRBV19 to TRBJ1-1; the D is unclear. Deletions cut 10 bases from V and 3 bases from J, with 15 bases between. CDR1 LNHDA and CDR2 SQIVND come from the germline V gene (reference sequence). The CDR3 covers 13 residues. The CDR3 region is CATSSGGDTEAFF. The CDR3 DNA is TGTGCCACTTCTTCGGGAGGCGACACTGAAGCTTTCTTT. The whole variable domain, remainder taken from reference TRBV19 and TRBJ1-1, is DGGITQSPKYLFRKEGQNVTLSCEQNLNHDAMYWYRQDPGQGLRLIYYSQIVNDFQKGDIAEGYSVSREKKESFPLTVTSAQKNPTAFYLCATSSGGDTEAFFGQGTRLTVV.

A few counts support this clonotype. The CDR3 reads CASSWGSGLPDTQYF. The DNA for the CDR3 is TGTGCCAGCAGTTGGGGTAGCGGCCTACCTGATACGCAGTATTTT. The chain has TRBV12-3 or TRBV12-4 and TRBJ2-3, with D possibly TRBD2 on 6 matching bases. Trimming took 4 bases from V and 6 from J, leaving 17 bases between them. This CDR3 has 15 amino acids.

The chain uses TRBV27 and TRBJ2-3; TRBD1 matches 7 bases. The CDR3 has 14 amino acids. Germline V gives CDR1 MNHEY, CDR2 SMNVEV (reference sequence). V dropped 10 bases and J dropped 3; count of bases not matched to a gene: 10. The DNA of the CDR3 is TGTGCCATCTACCGGGACAGCCATACAGATACGCAGTATTTT. Translated: CAIYRDSHTDTQYF.

This clonotype was seen a few times. The J gene is TRBJ1-1, the V gene TRBV7-8; D not certain. The CDR3 runs to 12 residues. V was pared by 3 bases and J by 9 bases, with 11 bases between. CDR1 is SGHVS, CDR2 FQNEAQ, per germline. CDR3 in amino acids: CASSLEGQKAFF. In DNA, the CDR3 is TGTGCCAGCAGCTTGGAAGGTCAGAAAGCTTTCTTT.

The V call is TRBV5-1, the J call TRBJ1-1, with D tentatively TRBD1 (5 bases). The ends were cut back, 6 bases at V and 7 bases at J, with 16 bases in the middle. Germline-derived CDR1 and CDR2 are SGHRS and YFSETQ. This CDR3 is built from 13 residues. CDR3 in amino acids: CASTTDEVGEAFF. In DNA, the CDR3 is TGCGCCAGCACGACAGACGAAGTGGGTGAAGCTTTCTTT.

This clonotype was recorded a few times. The gene calls are TRBV28 and TRBJ1-4, with 7 bases aligning to TRBD1. With 5 bases clipped from V and 0 bases from J, the junction kept 12 bases outside the gene matches. Germline-derived CDR1 and CDR2 are MDHEN and SYDVKM. The CDR3 is made up of 18 amino acids. The DNA of the CDR3 is TGTGCCAGCAGTGGGGCCTCCGGCAGGGGGGCAACTAATGAAAAACTGTTTTTT. Its protein is CASSGASGRGATNEKLFF.

This clonotype showed up just a few times. This chain joins TRBV29-1 and TRBJ1-1; the D is unclear. The V end was cut by 4 bases, the J end by 2 bases, with 17 bases between. Germline assignment: CDR1 SQVTM and CDR2 ANQGSEA. This CDR3 contains 15 residues. The CDR3 here is CSVGGAGSTNTEAFF. The CDR3 DNA reads TGCAGCGTTGGAGGCGCCGGGTCGACAAACACTGAAGCTTTCTTT.

V usage is TRBV3-1 and J usage is TRBJ2-5; a weak D match, TRBD2 (5 bases). Germline values: CDR1 LGHDT, CDR2 YNNKEL (reference sequence). V was pared by 2 bases and J by 1 base, with 11 bases between. This CDR3 comprises 15 residues. The CDR3 loop reads CASSQLGSGQETQYF. DNA of the CDR3: TGTGCCAGCAGCCAATTGGGGAGCGGCCAAGAGACCCAGTACTTC.